This TCR beta chain was sequenced for a study of T cell responses to AZD1222 COVID-19 vaccine. Notes on this clone: What it binds is unknown.

The table came from immunoSEQ multiplex PCR; TCRdb's copy has only in-frame clones and leaves some out. The table records 90,000 to 130,000 clones, about 80% of them present only once. General study points: Most donors were white British and more were female, and clonal diversity was possibly underestimated. Baseline seropositives among AZD1222 recipients totaled only six or seven.

Here the sequenced sample was peripheral blood, taken on day 0 of AZD1222 vaccination. The sequence was collected from an adult in good health.

The CDR3 protein is CASSARQEGGYTF. CDR3 in DNA: TGTGCCAGCAGCGCTCGACAGGAAGGCGGCTACACCTTC. The chain uses TRBV7-2 and TRBJ1-2; TRBD1 is a possible D gene (6 bases). CDR3 length: 13 residues. Trimming took off 5 bases at V and 8 bases at J, with 15 bases between the two ends. The germline CDR1 and CDR2 sequences are SGHTA and FQGNSA.